These 25 T cell receptor beta chains came from one sample sequenced in a study of T cell repertoires in cytomegalovirus infection. These receptors' targets are unknown. TCRdb redid the calling of the reads with MiXCR, one entry per CDR3 protein. Here the sample spans about 830,000 distinct CDR3 sequences, approximately 32% being singletons. The source material was cultured CD8+ T cells from PBMCs, sampled from culture after CMV antigen stimulation. Receptors originate from a human donor in good health (CMV status not recorded). Some clones in this sample may be carry-over from other donors' samples.

This rearrangement joins TRBV28 to TRBJ1-3; D ambiguous. The germline V gene encodes CDR1 MDHEN and CDR2 SYDVKM. The CDR3 runs to 15 residues. The germline V and J ends were trimmed by 8 bases and 2 bases, with 16 bases remaining between them. CDR3 region: CASAPLPATGNTIYF. The CDR3, as DNA: TGTGCCAGCGCTCCCCTCCCAGCTACTGGAAACACCATATATTTT.

This clonotype was observed a handful of times. Here the CDR3 DNA reads TGCGCCAGCAGCCAAGAAGGGTTTTTCACTGAAGCTTTCTTT. Residues: CASSQEGFFTEAFF. The chain combines TRBV4-1 with TRBJ1-1; D gene unclear. V was trimmed by 0 bases and J by 4 bases, leaving 9 bases between them. Germline CDR1 MGHRA, CDR2 YSYEKL. The CDR3 is 14 amino acids.

This clonotype turned up a few times. V usage is TRBV7-6 and J usage is TRBJ2-5; D is ambiguous. Trimming took off 5 bases at V and 2 bases at J, with 12 bases between the two ends. Germline assignment: CDR1 SGHVS and CDR2 FNYEAQ. The CDR3 sequence is 14 residues long. The CDR3 region is CASSPEGPQETQYF. Written as DNA, the CDR3 is TGTGCCAGCAGCCCCGAAGGGCCTCAAGAGACCCAGTACTTC.

The V call is TRBV3-1, the J call TRBJ2-1, with 9 bases identical to TRBD1. Trimming at V came to 4 bases and at J to 2 bases, leaving 6 bases not matched to a gene. In germline, CDR1 is LGHDT, CDR2 YNNKEL (reference sequence). CDR3 length: 16 residues. CDR3 coding DNA: TGTGCCAGCAGCCCGGACAGGGGCCCCGCCTACAATGAGCAGTTCTTC. The encoded protein is CASSPDRGPAYNEQFF.

CDR3 sequence: CASSRDSADTQYF. The CDR3 DNA reads as TGTGCCAGCAGCCGGGACTCCGCAGATACGCAGTATTTT. The genes are TRBV7-9 and TRBJ2-3; maybe TRBD2 (6 bases). The CDR3 covers 13 residues. Between the trimmed V and J ends, which lost 5 bases and 4 bases, there was a span of 10 bases. Germline V gene lookup returns CDR1 SEHNR and CDR2 FQNEAQ (reference sequence).

In its sample, this clonotype was seen a few times. The chain links TRBV7-9 to TRBJ1-5; D might be TRBD1 (6 bases). With 6 bases removed from V and 4 bases from J, the gap between germline ends came to 10 bases. The CDR3 sequence is 13 residues long. Germline V gene data show CDR1 as SEHNR and CDR2 as FQNEAQ (reference sequence). The CDR3 is CASSRGWNQPQHF. CDR3 coding DNA: TGTGCCAGCAGTAGGGGGTGGAATCAGCCCCAGCATTTT.

The count of this clonotype is one. This chain uses TRBV19 with TRBJ2-1; 8 bases agree with TRBD1. The CDR3 extends over 15 amino acids. CDR1 and CDR2 from the germline V gene are LNHDA and SQIVND (reference sequence). DNA for the CDR3: TGTGCTTCTCTCACGGGACAGGCCAGTGGTAGTGAGCAGTTCTTC. Its protein product is CASLTGQASGSEQFF.

This rearrangement joins TRBV7-4 to TRBJ2-3, with TRBD1 matching over 9 bases. The CDR3 sequence is 16 residues long. Losses at the gene ends were 5 bases for V and 8 bases for J; bases not matched to a gene: 14. Germline V gives CDR1 SGHVT, CDR2 SQSDAQ. The CDR3: CASSHRQGDTAVTQYF. Here the CDR3 DNA reads TGTGCCAGCAGCCACCGACAGGGGGATACTGCGGTTACGCAGTATTTT.

This clonotype was seen ten or more times. This chain uses TRBV27 with TRBJ2-1; 7 nucleotides line up with TRBD1. V lost 5 bases to trimming and J lost 3 bases; unmatched junction nucleotides: 10. The germline V gene encodes CDR1 MNHEY and CDR2 SMNVEV (reference sequence). This CDR3 comprises 16 residues. This CDR3 reads CASSSIGTVHYNEQFF. The CDR3 DNA is TGTGCCAGCAGTAGTATAGGGACAGTCCACTACAATGAGCAGTTCTTC.

This chain links TRBV12-3 or TRBV12-4 with TRBJ2-1; D might be TRBD1 (5 bases). TRBJ2-7 matches the DNA end more closely, so the J call is doubtful. The CDR3 spans 13 residues. The CDR3: CASSRDLDNEQYF. DNA of the CDR3: TGTGCCAGCAGCCGCGACCTGGACAATGAGCAGTACTTC.

This clonotype was detected many times. This sequence joins TRBV7-2 and TRBJ2-5; D gene uncertain. The CDR3 has 15 residues. CDR1 is SGHTA, CDR2 FQGNSA, per germline. The ends were cut back, 1 base at V and 2 bases at J, with 11 bases in the middle. In DNA form, the CDR3 reads TGTGCCAGCAGCTTAGGCTTCAGGCAACAAGAGACCCAGTACTTC. This translates into CASSLGFRQQETQYF. Full variable domain (remainder filled in from reference TRBV7-2 and TRBJ2-5): GAGVSQSPSNKVTEKGKDVELRCDPISGHTALYWYRQSLGQGLEFLIYFQGNSAPDKSGLPSDRFSAERTGGSVSTLTIQRTQQEDSAVYLCASSLGFRQQETQYFGPGTRLLVL.

This clonotype has only one observation. The chain recombines TRBV28 with TRBJ1-5, with 7 bases fitting TRBD1. The CDR3 totals 19 residues. The germline CDR1 and CDR2 sequences are MDHEN and SYDVKM. The V and J ends lost 4 bases and 0 bases, in that order; junction bases with no gene match: 15. The DNA of the CDR3 is TGTGCCAGCAGTTCCCCCCGTCAACAGGGGTCGTATAGCAATCAGCCCCAGCATTTT. Residues: CASSSPRQQGSYSNQPQHF.

This clonotype has ten or more counts. This rearrangement joins TRBV7-6 to TRBJ2-3; TRBD1 matches at 10 bases. This CDR3 is 16 amino acids long. V lost 3 bases and J lost 5; bases outside the gene matches: 8. Germline V lookup: CDR1 SGHVS, CDR2 FNYEAQ. The CDR3 DNA reads as TGTGCCAGCAGCTTGACCCCGGGACAGGGGATAGATACGCAGTATTTT. Its protein product is CASSLTPGQGIDTQYF.

The J gene is TRBJ1-2, the V gene TRBV7-9, with D uncertain. Germline CDR1 and CDR2: SEHNR and FQNEAQ (reference sequence). This CDR3 spans 15 amino acids. With 2 bases removed from V and 6 bases from J, the gap between germline ends came to 16 bases. CDR3 loop: CASSLKGHRNDGYTF. Written as DNA, the CDR3 is TGTGCCAGCAGCTTAAAGGGCCACCGAAATGATGGCTACACCTTC.

The chain carries TRBV4-2 and TRBJ1-1, with unresolved D. The V end was cut by 0 bases, the J end by 10 bases, with 12 bases between. The CDR3 length is 13 residues. The V gene's germline CDR1 is LGHNA and CDR2 YNFKEQ. CDR3 nucleotide sequence: TGTGCCAGCAGCCAAGAGGGAGGCGTGGGAGCTTTCTTT. As protein: CASSQEGGVGAFF.

This clonotype has a count of ten or more. This chain links TRBV7-9 with TRBJ1-2, with a tentative D call TRBD1 (6 bases). The CDR3 consists of 16 residues. The V gene lost 8 bases and the J gene lost 0 bases, with 19 bases spanning the gap. CDR1 is SEHNR and CDR2 is FQNEAQ in the germline V gene (reference sequence). The CDR3: CASGFWEDRTNYGYTF. The DNA for the CDR3 is TGTGCCAGCGGATTTTGGGAGGACAGAACTAACTATGGCTACACCTTC. The variable domain in full, with the rest retrieved from reference TRBV7-9 and TRBJ1-2, is DTGVSQNPRHKITKRGQNVTFRCDPISEHNRLYWYRQTLGQGPEFLTYFQNEAQLEKSRLLSDRFSAERPKGSFSTLEIQRTEQGDSAMYLCASGFWEDRTNYGYTFGSGTRLTVV.

The chain joins TRBV7-8 to TRBJ2-2; no firm D call. The CDR3 is 13 residues long. Trimming removed 2 bases from V and 3 bases from J, with 4 bases in between. Germline V gene sequence: CDR1 SGHVS, CDR2 FQNEAQ. DNA of the CDR3: TGTGCCAGCAGCTTATTCGACACCGGGGAGCTGTTTTTT. Translated: CASSLFDTGELFF.

This clonotype appeared a few times. The chain is built from TRBV7-6 and TRBJ1-1; D unresolved. Germline-derived CDR1 and CDR2 are SGHVS and FNYEAQ. V lost 0 bases, J lost 1 base, and 6 bases lay in between. The CDR3 is 14 residues long. The CDR3 loop reads CASSLAETNTEAFF. The CDR3 bases are TGTGCCAGCAGCTTAGCGGAGACGAACACTGAAGCTTTCTTT. Complete variable domain (other parts from reference TRBV7-6 and TRBJ1-1): GAGVSQSPRYKVTKRGQDVALRCDPISGHVSLYWYRQALGQGPEFLTYFNYEAQQDKSGLPNDRFSAERPEGSISTLTIQRTEQRDSAMYRCASSLAETNTEAFFGQGTRLTVV.

In this sample, this clonotype turned up a few times. The V call is TRBV6-2 or TRBV6-3, the J call TRBJ1-2, with D perhaps TRBD1 (5 bases). The V gene's germline CDR1 is MNHEY and CDR2 SVGEGT. Trimming took 2 bases from V and 6 from J, leaving 16 bases between them. The CDR3 runs 15 residues. The CDR3 nucleotides read TGTGCCAGCAGTTACAAGGGAAGGGGTGTCGATGGCTACACCTTC. Protein product: CASSYKGRGVDGYTF.

This clonotype was detected a few times. The chain links TRBV12-5 to TRBJ1-2; 7 bases are shared with TRBD1. Germline assignment: CDR1 LGHNT and CDR2 FRNRAP. Losses at the gene ends were 0 bases for V and 2 bases for J; bases not matched to a gene: 6. The CDR3 sequence is 16 residues long. CDR3 nucleotide sequence: TGTGCTAGTGGTTTGGTTCCGGGACAGCTAAACTATGGCTACACCTTC. Residues: CASGLVPGQLNYGYTF.

The genes are TRBV19 and TRBJ1-6, with a possible D match to TRBD1 (5 bases). CDR3 size: 15 residues. Germline CDR1 LNHDA, CDR2 SQIVND (reference sequence). V was trimmed by 6 bases and J by 5 bases, leaving 14 bases between them. CDR3 in DNA: TGTGCCAGTAGGGAGGACTGGGGGAATAATTCACCCCTCCACTTT. The encoded protein is CASREDWGNNSPLHF.

This clonotype was found a few times. The chain carries TRBV6-6 and TRBJ1-1, with a possible D match to TRBD1 (6 bases). The CDR3 sequence is 15 residues long. V was pared by 2 bases and J by 7 bases, with 17 bases between. The germline V gene has CDR1 MNHNY and CDR2 SVGAGI (reference sequence). This CDR3 reads CASSYPRGGAVEAFF. CDR3 sequence (DNA): TGTGCCAGCAGTTACCCCCGGGGGGGGGCGGTTGAAGCTTTCTTT.

This chain connects TRBV7-9 to TRBJ1-2; a possible D gene is TRBD1 (5 bases). Trimming pared 4 bases from V and 4 bases from J, leaving 16 bases between. Germline V gene lookup returns CDR1 SEHNR and CDR2 FQNEAQ (reference sequence). This CDR3 has 15 residues. Written as DNA, the CDR3 is TGTGCCAGCAGCTCTGAGGGAGGGGTTCCCTATGGCTACACCTTC. Residues: CASSSEGGVPYGYTF.

V and J are TRBV29-1 and TRBJ2-3; D remains ambiguous. V lost 3 bases, J lost 5 bases, and 9 bases lay in between. Looked up from germline, CDR1 is SQVTM and CDR2 is ANQGSEA. This CDR3 is 12 amino acids long. CDR3 sequence: CSVEGLGDTQYF. CDR3 nucleotides: TGCAGCGTTGAGGGGTTAGGAGATACGCAGTATTTT.

This sequence joins TRBV6-5 and TRBJ2-7; D is ambiguous. Germline CDR1 reads MNHEY; CDR2 reads SVGAGI. This CDR3 region has 15 residues. Trimming removed 2 bases from V and 4 bases from J, with 15 bases in between. CDR3 amino acids: CASSYGRYLEYEQYF. The CDR3 DNA reads TGTGCCAGCAGTTACGGACGGTACTTAGAATACGAGCAGTACTTC.